Listed below are T cell receptor beta chains from one sample, sequenced in a study of blood T cell repertoires in COVID-19. Only in-frame clones appear in the TCRdb table, and some are missing; sequencing was by immunoSEQ multiplex PCR. The repertoire holds fewer than 80,000 clones, with approximately 78% as singletons. Sequencing was done on a sample of peripheral blood. These receptors were collected from a woman older than 75 with acute or convalescent COVID-19. Both conserved end residues are part of each CDR3. Fields, in order: J gene, V gene, CDR3 protein.

TRBJ1-5 TRBV18 CASSRGTGMGDQPQHF
TRBJ1-1 TRBV13 CASSSWGDQDTEAFF
TRBJ2-5 TRBV6-5 CASSYSPGQVQETQYF
TRBJ2-5 TRBV19 CASSIGGPGAQYF
TRBJ2-1 TRBV10-1 CASSTGERYNEQFF
TRBJ2-2 TRBV7-2 CASSFGGGRGGELFF
TRBJ1-6 TRBV5-5 CASSDQGDSPLHF
TRBJ1-2 TRBV29-1 CSAGQGDYGYTF
TRBJ2-1 TRBV5-1 CASSLLGGNYNEQFF
TRBJ1-2 TRBV18 CASSPGQGANYGYTF
TRBJ1-1 TRBV19 CASSAPWGGRNTEAFF
TRBJ1-1 TRBV3-1/TRBV3-2 CASTPPRTGQNTEAFF
TRBJ2-5 TRBV11-3 CASSLELEETQYF
TRBJ1-3 TRBV5-1 CASSLTNSGNTIYF
TRBJ2-7 TRBV27 CASSLGAGITYEQYF
TRBJ1-4 TRBV6-6 CASSYGDRSNEKLFF
TRBJ1-5 TRBV27 CASRQTGDQPQHF
TRBJ1-1 TRBV9 CASSRRAGGSEAFF
TRBJ1-1 TRBV7-9 CASSSGTGFTEAFF
TRBJ2-7 TRBV11-3 CARETGQSSYEQYF
TRBJ2-2 TRBV5-5 CASRPTGNPRTGELFF
TRBJ2-7 TRBV14 CASSHSGGPTYEQYF
TRBJ1-6 TRBV18 CASSSEQGGRYNSPLHF
TRBJ1-2 TRBV24-1 CATSDAGGWAGQYGYTF
TRBJ2-7 TRBV6-5 CASSYSWTGVAEQYF
TRBJ2-3 TRBV5-1 CASSSLTSGRTDTQYF
TRBJ1-2 TRBV20-1 CSAQDRGYTF
TRBJ1-4 TRBV7-8 CASSPESARATNEKLFF
TRBJ2-6 TRBV6-1 CASSAGTGASSGANVLTF
TRBJ1-2 TRBV29-1 CSVVGGVNYTF
TRBJ2-3 TRBV30 CAWSVGLTDTQYF
TRBJ2-7 TRBV5-1 CASSGVAGGPYEQYF
TRBJ2-1 TRBV3-1/TRBV3-2 CASQPSAGGSYNEQFF
TRBJ1-1 TRBV6-5 CASSYSQGWNTEAFF
TRBJ2-3 TRBV19 CASSTSWPDTQYF
TRBJ1-4 TRBV5-5 CASSLGQGSKYTNEKLFF
TRBJ2-1 TRBV4-1 CASSQDSSAGSHNEQFF
TRBJ2-7 TRBV3-1/TRBV3-2 CASSPLPPGQGDYEQYF
TRBJ1-1 TRBV5-4 CASSLDRPTLAEAFF
TRBJ2-1 TRBV6-6 CASSDQGQGYNEQFF
TRBJ2-7 TRBV2 CASRSQGGSYEQYF
TRBJ2-3 TRBV7-9 CASSLDGGGAGDTQYF
TRBJ1-1 TRBV11-2 CASSLGGMDRNTEAFF
TRBJ2-3 TRBV5-1 CASSVIAGVTDTQYF
TRBJ1-1 TRBV6-5 CASIGRGVTEAFF
TRBJ2-7 TRBV29-1 CSARRGLSYEQYF
TRBJ1-5 TRBV2 CASSRDTSNQPQHF
TRBJ2-6 TRBV2 CASTRSGGGANVLTF
TRBJ2-3 TRBV29-1 CSVARGRGDTQYF
TRBJ1-5 TRBV7-9 CASSLSLAGGNQPQHF
TRBJ2-7 TRBV19 CASSIRTGGPYEQYF
TRBJ2-1 TRBV6-1 CASSERGWEPYNEQFF